A single sample gave rise to the 17 T cell receptor beta chains below, sequenced in a study of STAT5B mutations in CD4+ large granular lymphocyte leukemia. Clones were read by immunoSEQ multiplex PCR, and TCRdb kept only the in-frame ones, dropping some. The data hold approximately 34,000 clones, with about 70% observed a single time. Sequenced sample: CD4+ T cells from blood buffy coats. The receptors come from a human donor in good health.

This clone turned up a few times. V and J are TRBV6-5 and TRBJ1-5, with a tentative D call TRBD1 (6 bases). Looked up from germline, CDR1 is MNHEY and CDR2 is SVGAGI. This CDR3 spans 13 amino acids. V shed 6 bases and J shed 3 bases, with 9 bases lying between them. The CDR3 nucleotides read TGTGCCAGCAGCAGGGACACCAATCAGCCCCAGCATTTT. It is translated as CASSRDTNQPQHF.

The table lists this clone with a few counts. This chain connects TRBV12-5 to TRBJ2-5; D is possibly TRBD1 (6 bases). Germline-derived CDR1 and CDR2 are LGHNT and FRNRAP. V was clipped by 5 bases and J by 5 bases, with 18 bases between them. The CDR3 has 15 amino acids. CDR3 amino acids: CASGTTGQHGETQYF. In nucleotides, the CDR3 is TGTGCTAGTGGTACGACAGGCCAACATGGGGAGACCCAGTACTTC.

This chain joins TRBV19 and TRBJ1-2, with unresolved D. Germline assignment: CDR1 LNHDA and CDR2 SQIVND (reference sequence). There are 12 residues in the CDR3. V was shortened by 3 bases and J by 7 bases, with 9 bases between the two germline ends. CDR3 protein: CASSMSWGGYTF. As DNA, the CDR3 is TGTGCCAGTAGTATGTCCTGGGGTGGCTACACCTTC.

For the CDR3, the DNA is TGTGCCAGTAGTAGACGCGACAGGGGGAACACTGAAGCTTTCTTT. This encodes CASSRRDRGNTEAFF. The J gene is TRBJ1-1, the V gene TRBV19, with TRBD1 identical over 8 bases. This CDR3 contains 15 residues. Trimming took 4 bases from V and 1 from J; bases not matched to a gene: 5. CDR1 is LNHDA and CDR2 is SQIVND in the germline V gene (reference sequence).

The chain uses TRBV28 and TRBJ1-5; D uncertain. The CDR3 length is 14 residues. Germline V gene data show CDR1 as MDHEN and CDR2 as SYDVKM. V lost 2 bases, J lost 7 bases, and 12 bases lay in between. The CDR3 DNA is TGTGCCAGCAGTTTAGCAAGATCAAGGCAGCCCCAGCATTTT. It translates to CASSLARSRQPQHF.

The chain carries TRBV19 and TRBJ1-1; D is undetermined. V gave up 6 bases and J gave up 4 bases, with 21 bases separating them. This CDR3 spans 16 amino acids. Germline CDR1 is LNHDA and CDR2 is SQIVND (reference sequence). CDR3 in amino acids: CASRESRSTRSTEAFF. As DNA, the CDR3 is TGTGCCAGTAGGGAATCGAGGTCCACGAGGAGCACTGAAGCTTTCTTT.

The chain is built from TRBV5-1 and TRBJ2-3; TRBD1 matches 9 bases. Germline values: CDR1 SGHRS, CDR2 YFSETQ. V trimming: 0 bases; J trimming: 6 bases; junction bases outside the gene matches: 11. The CDR3 length is 17 residues. CDR3 residues: CASSLGGRTGAGDTQYF. The CDR3 region has the DNA TGCGCCAGCAGCTTGGGCGGTAGGACAGGGGCGGGCGATACGCAGTATTTT.

The J gene is TRBJ2-1, the V gene TRBV18; possibly TRBD1 for D (5 bases). The V end was cut by 4 bases, the J end by 7 bases, with 8 bases between. Germline V gene sequence: CDR1 KGHSH, CDR2 LQKENI. CDR3 length equals 12 residues. CDR3 bases: TGTGCCAGCTCACAAGGGGTAAATGAGCAGTTCTTC. It translates to CASSQGVNEQFF.

The chain is built from TRBV7-2 and TRBJ1-1; unclear D gene. The germline gives CDR1 SGHTA, CDR2 FQGNSA. The CDR3 loop spans 14 amino acids. Trimming took off 5 bases at V and 1 base at J, with 11 bases between the two ends. CDR3 in DNA: TGTGCCAGCAGCACCCGACGGGGGAACACTGAAGCTTTCTTT. Protein: CASSTRRGNTEAFF.

The J gene is TRBJ2-5, the V gene TRBV7-7, with D perhaps TRBD1 or TRBD2 (6 bases each). Germline-derived CDR1 and CDR2 are SSHAT and FNYEAQ (reference sequence). The CDR3 has 15 residues. The germline V and J ends were trimmed by 5 bases and 3 bases, with 16 bases remaining between them. CDR3 residues: CASSLGGLGKETQYF. CDR3 bases: TGTGCCAGCAGCCTAGGGGGGTTGGGGAAAGAGACCCAGTACTTC.

The gene calls are TRBV6-1 and TRBJ1-2, with 7 positions matching TRBD1. Germline CDR1 and CDR2: MNHNS and SASEGT. This CDR3 has 15 residues. The V segment lost 6 bases and the J segment 2 bases; nucleotides outside the gene matches: 9. Here the CDR3 DNA reads TGTGCCAGCAGGAGCCTACCGGGACAGAACTATGGCTACACCTTC. It codes for CASRSLPGQNYGYTF.

The CDR3 sequence: CANNGAGPGNTIYF. The CDR3, as DNA: TGCGCCAACAATGGTGCAGGGCCTGGAAACACCATATATTTT. The chain recombines TRBV10-2 with TRBJ1-3; maybe TRBD1 (5 bases). Trimming cost V 10 bases and J 2 bases, with 15 bases left between them. The CDR3 contains 14 residues. From germline, CDR1 is WSHSY and CDR2 SAAADI.

The V call is TRBV6-5, the J call TRBJ2-7; 7 nucleotides line up with TRBD1. The junction had 4 bases not matched to a gene; V was cut back by 6 bases and J by 2 bases. The CDR3 consists of 13 residues. Germline-derived CDR1 and CDR2 are MNHEY and SVGAGI. The DNA for the CDR3 is TGTGCCAGCAGAGAACAGGGGACCTACGAGCAGTACTTC. Translating it yields CASREQGTYEQYF.

The V and J genes are TRBV4-2 and TRBJ2-3; 13 bases are shared with TRBD2. With V trimmed by 3 bases and J by 0 bases, 3 bases remained unmatched. The CDR3 covers 17 residues. CDR1 is LGHNA, CDR2 YNFKEQ, per germline. The CDR3 protein is CASSQGTSGASTDTQYF. In DNA, the CDR3 is TGTGCCAGCAGCCAGGGGACTAGCGGGGCGAGCACAGATACGCAGTATTTT.

The chain couples TRBV5-1 to TRBJ1-5; 8 positions match TRBD1. From germline, CDR1 is SGHRS and CDR2 YFSETQ. This CDR3 has 14 residues. Trimming at V came to 0 bases and at J to 6 bases, leaving 2 bases not matched to a gene. The CDR3 here is CASSLGTGFQPQHF. The CDR3 coding sequence is TGCGCCAGCAGCTTGGGGACAGGGTTTCAGCCCCAGCATTTT.

The chain joins TRBV7-9 to TRBJ1-2; D gene unclear. CDR3 size: 13 residues. The ends were cut back, 4 bases at V and 3 bases at J, with 9 bases in the middle. CDR1 and CDR2 (germline): SEHNR, FQNEAQ (reference sequence). CDR3 DNA: TGTGCCAGCAGCTCCGACACCGACTATGGCTACACCTTC. Translating gives CASSSDTDYGYTF.

Regarding this clone: At one end, the junction sequence differs from germline, possibly due to a read error. This chain joins TRBV2 and TRBJ1-5; unclear D gene. The CDR3 has 14 residues. Germline CDR1 and CDR2: SNHLY and FYNNEI. CDR3 DNA: TGTGCCAGCACTGAAGCACGGAGCAATCAGCCCCAGCATTTT. It codes for CASTEARSNQPQHF.